The source of this T cell receptor beta chain is a study of Graves' ophthalmopathy and Graves' hyperthyroidism. Turning to the study itself: Prior to any treatment, peripheral blood was collected at the time of initial diagnosis.

The CDR3 runs to 15 residues. V shed 5 bases and J 4 bases; nucleotides not matched to a gene: 9. The germline gives CDR1 PRHDT, CDR2 FYEKMQ (reference sequence). The authors amplified TCR beta CDR3 regions, and they did so from RNA transcripts for repertoire sequencing. HTBI-primed RT-PCR formed the first round, and a multiplex PCR formed the second. A single record per CDR3 protein comes from TCRdb applying MiXCR to the multiplex PCR reads. The sample contains hundreds of thousands of distinct CDR3 sequences, around a fifth of which appear only once. As the starting material, around 10 ml of fresh peripheral blood yielded the PBMCs. Overall study findings and caveats: Predictions made by the model for ophthalmopathy progression reached 70.59% sensitivity and roughly 79% specificity.

The table lists this clonotype with many counts. Antigen: not known. Sequenced sample: peripheral blood. This sequence was found in a woman in her 50s with Graves' ophthalmopathy. V gene TRBV13 combines with J gene TRBJ2-7; 9 nucleotides line up with TRBD1. CDR3 amino acids: CASSSRQGVSYEQYF. CDR3 bases: TGTGCCAGCAGCAGCAGACAGGGGGTATCGTACGAGCAGTACTTC.